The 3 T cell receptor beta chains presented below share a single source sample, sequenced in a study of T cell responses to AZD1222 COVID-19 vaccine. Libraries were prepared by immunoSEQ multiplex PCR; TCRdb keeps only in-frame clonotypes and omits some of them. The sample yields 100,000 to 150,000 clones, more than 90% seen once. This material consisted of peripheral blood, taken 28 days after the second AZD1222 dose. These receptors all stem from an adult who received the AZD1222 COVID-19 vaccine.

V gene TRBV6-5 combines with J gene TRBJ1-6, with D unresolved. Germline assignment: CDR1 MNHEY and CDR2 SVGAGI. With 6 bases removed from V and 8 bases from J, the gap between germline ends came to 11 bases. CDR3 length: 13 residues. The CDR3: CASRPKRDSPLHF. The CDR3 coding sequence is TGTGCCAGCAGACCTAAACGGGATTCACCCCTCCACTTT.

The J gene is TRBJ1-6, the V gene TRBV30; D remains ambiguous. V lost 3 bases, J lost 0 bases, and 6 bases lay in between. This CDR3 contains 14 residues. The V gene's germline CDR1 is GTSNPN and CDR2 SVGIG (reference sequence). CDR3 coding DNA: TGTGCCTGGAGGCCGAGCTCCTATAATTCACCCCTCCACTTT. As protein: CAWRPSSYNSPLHF. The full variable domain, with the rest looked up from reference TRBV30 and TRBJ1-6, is SQTIHQWPATLVQPVGSPLSLECTVEGTSNPNLYWYRQAAGRGLQLLFYSVGIGQISSEVPQNLSASRPQDRQFILSSKKLLLSDSGFYLCAWRPSSYNSPLHFGNGTRLTVT.

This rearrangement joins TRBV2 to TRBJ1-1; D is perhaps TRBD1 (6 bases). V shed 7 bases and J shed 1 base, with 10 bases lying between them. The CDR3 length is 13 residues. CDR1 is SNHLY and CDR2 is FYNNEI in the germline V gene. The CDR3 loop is CASTNRENTEAFF. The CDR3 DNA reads TGTGCCAGCACGAACAGGGAGAACACTGAAGCTTTCTTT.